The 18 T cell receptor beta chains reported below all come from one sample, sequenced in a study of blood T cells in healthy people across ages. Then a second PCR, running about 7 to 11 cycles, was carried out with a sample-barcoded 5' primer and a J-beta primer mix. TCRdb re-analysed the 5' RACE reads in MiXCR, keeping a single row per CDR3 protein. The sample lists 550,000 to 700,000 distinct CDR3 sequences; 27% were seen once. Sequencing input: blood. These receptors originate from a woman in her 70s in good health.

The chain links TRBV5-6 to TRBJ1-2; perhaps TRBD1 as D (5 bases). Germline CDR1 is SGHDT and CDR2 is YYEEEE. Deletions cut 6 bases from V and 5 bases from J, with 14 bases between. This CDR3 spans 13 amino acids. The CDR3 DNA reads as TGTGCCAGCACCCCCCTAGAGGGGTATGGCTACACCTTC. It is translated as CASTPLEGYGYTF.

A few counts support this clonotype. V usage is TRBV4-2 and J usage is TRBJ2-3; D perhaps matches TRBD1 (6 bases). The ends were cut back, 0 bases at V and 5 bases at J, with 15 bases in the middle. In germline, CDR1 is LGHNA, CDR2 YNFKEQ. This CDR3 is 16 amino acids long. For the CDR3, the DNA is TGTGCCAGCAGCCAAGATCTAAGGCAGGGGAGAGATACGCAGTATTTT. Translated: CASSQDLRQGRDTQYF.

As concerns this clonotype: The junction departs from germline at one end; a sequencing error may be responsible. This chain uses TRBV4-2 with TRBJ2-5; D is perhaps TRBD1 (5 bases). Germline loops: CDR1 LGHNA, CDR2 YNFKEQ. This CDR3 is 16 amino acids long. The CDR3 region is CASNLSTAGYQEAQYF. The CDR3 coding sequence is TGTGCCAGCAACCTCTCGACAGCAGGGTACCAAGAGGCCCAGTACTTC.

This clonotype has just one count. One end of the junction is discordant with germline, which a read error may explain. V usage is TRBV5-6 and J usage is TRBJ2-3, with D hard to call. CDR3 length: 13 residues. Germline CDR1 SGHDT, CDR2 YYEEEE. CDR3 sequence reads: CAGSLVGADTQYF. In nucleotides, the CDR3 is TGTGCCGGCAGCTTGGTTGGCGCGGATACGCAGTATTTT.

This clonotype appeared a few times. The rearrangement links TRBV5-1 to TRBJ2-3, with 7 bases lining up with TRBD2. The V and J ends lost 3 bases and 2 bases, in that order; junction bases with no gene match: 6. The V gene's germline CDR1 is SGHRS and CDR2 YFSETQ. The CDR3 length is 15 residues. The CDR3 bases are TGCGCCAGCAGCTCCAGCGGGGCTCCCACAGATACGCAGTATTTT. Translated, it gives CASSSSGAPTDTQYF.

There are many counts of this clonotype. The germline gene is not matched at one end of the junction; a read error may be the cause. The chain combines TRBV20-1 with TRBJ2-7; D is undetermined. The length of the CDR3 is 11 residues. The germline CDR1 and CDR2 sequences are DFQATT and SNEGSKA (reference sequence). Here the CDR3 reads CSARDGRAILF. CDR3 DNA sequence: TGCAGTGCTAGAGATGGAAGGGCAATCCTCTTC.

The V gene is TRBV5-1, the J gene TRBJ2-7; 7 positions match TRBD2. The CDR3 is 12 residues long. The J segment lost 11 bases and the V segment lost 4 bases, leaving 9 bases of the junction unmatched. The germline CDR1 and CDR2 sequences are SGHRS and YFSETQ. The CDR3 DNA reads TGCGCCAGCAGCGGCTCCGGGACTATCAAGTACTTC. Protein product: CASSGSGTIKYF.

This clonotype appeared a few times. Relative to the germline gene, one junction end is altered; a read error may explain this. The chain links TRBV2 to TRBJ2-2; D perhaps matches TRBD1 (6 bases). The CDR3 has 15 residues. Germline V gives CDR1 SNHLY, CDR2 FYNNEI. CDR3 residues: CASSVGQRNTGELIF. The CDR3, as DNA: TGTGCCAGCAGTGTTGGACAGAGAAACACCGGGGAGCTGATTTTT.

In this sample, this clonotype turned up a few times. The genes are TRBV20-1 and TRBJ2-7; weak D call: TRBD2 (6 bases). The V gene's germline CDR1 is DFQATT and CDR2 SNEGSKA (reference sequence). V shed 3 bases and J shed 1 base, with 10 bases lying between them. The CDR3 consists of 13 residues. CDR3 region: CSASSGGSYEQYF. As DNA, the CDR3 is TGCAGTGCTAGCTCCGGGGGATCCTACGAGCAGTACTTC.

This chain uses TRBV7-2 with TRBJ2-4; 16 bases fit TRBD2. V dropped 3 bases and J dropped 0; count of bases not matched to a gene: 11. There are 21 residues in the CDR3. Looked up from germline, CDR1 is SGHTA and CDR2 is FQGNSA. CDR3 bases: TGTGCCAGCAGCTTCCAACCCTTGGGACTAGCGGGGGGGTTAGCCAAAAACATTCAGTACTTC. Amino acid sequence: CASSFQPLGLAGGLAKNIQYF.

The CDR3 sequence: CSARDRRTSHETQYF. CDR3 coding DNA: TGCAGTGCTAGAGATCGTCGGACTAGCCACGAGACCCAGTACTTC. The J gene is TRBJ2-5, the V gene TRBV20-1; 8 positions match TRBD2. CDR1 and CDR2 (germline): DFQATT, SNEGSKA (reference sequence). The CDR3 sequence is 15 residues long. Germline trimming cut 0 bases from V and 5 bases from J; bases unmatched to any gene: 8.

The chain employs TRBV4-2 and TRBJ1-1; no clear D gene. The CDR3 runs to 13 residues. V shed 3 bases and J shed 3 bases, with 8 bases lying between them. CDR1 LGHNA and CDR2 YNFKEQ come from the germline V gene. The CDR3 DNA sequence: TGTGCCAGCAGCCATGAGGGCGACACTGAAGCTTTCTTT. The encoded protein is CASSHEGDTEAFF.

This clonotype has a handful of counts. The gene calls are TRBV29-1 and TRBJ2-7; D might be TRBD1 (5 bases). The CDR3 covers 12 residues. V shed 5 bases and J shed 3 bases, with 11 bases lying between them. Germline V gene sequence: CDR1 SQVTM, CDR2 ANQGSEA. This chain's CDR3 is CSVISGRYEQYF. CDR3 DNA: TGCAGCGTTATCTCAGGGCGCTACGAGCAGTACTTC.

V usage is TRBV29-1 and J usage is TRBJ2-3; the D gene is possibly TRBD1 (5 bases). The CDR3 totals 12 residues. V was clipped by 4 bases and J by 6 bases, with 11 bases between them. Germline loops: CDR1 SQVTM, CDR2 ANQGSEA. CDR3: CSVGGAYDTQYF. Here the CDR3 DNA reads TGCAGCGTTGGTGGGGCGTACGATACGCAGTATTTT.

This chain links TRBV20-1 with TRBJ1-2; possible D gene TRBD1, 5 bases. This CDR3 region has 11 residues. Trimming removed 5 bases at V and 6 bases at J, with 10 bases between. CDR1 is DFQATT, CDR2 SNEGSKA, per germline (reference sequence). The CDR3 sequence is CSAGGVNGYTF. As DNA, the CDR3 is TGCAGTGCTGGGGGAGTGAATGGCTACACCTTC.

The chain uses TRBV29-1 and TRBJ1-2; TRBD1 matches at 7 bases. CDR1 is SQVTM and CDR2 is ANQGSEA in the germline V gene. J lost 6 bases, V lost 5 bases, and 12 bases had no gene match. The CDR3 has 14 residues. In nucleotides, the CDR3 is TGCAGCGTTTCAGTCCGCGGACAGGAAAATGGCTACACCTTC. It yields the protein CSVSVRGQENGYTF.

The chain uses TRBV7-2 and TRBJ2-5; TRBD1 matches 7 bases. In germline, CDR1 is SGHTA, CDR2 FQGNSA. The CDR3 is made up of 16 amino acids. J lost 2 bases, V lost 4 bases, and 10 bases had no gene match. CDR3 nucleotide sequence: TGTGCCAGCAGCTCGCACGGGACAGAGTATCAAGAGACCCAGTACTTC. Translating gives CASSSHGTEYQETQYF.

The gene calls are TRBV20-1 and TRBJ2-5; D is undetermined. Deletions cut 6 bases from V and 2 bases from J, with 10 bases between. The germline CDR1 and CDR2 sequences are DFQATT and SNEGSKA (reference sequence). This CDR3 region has 12 residues. CDR3 coding DNA: TGCAGTGCACAGAGATATCAAGAGACCCAGTACTTC. This codes for CSAQRYQETQYF.